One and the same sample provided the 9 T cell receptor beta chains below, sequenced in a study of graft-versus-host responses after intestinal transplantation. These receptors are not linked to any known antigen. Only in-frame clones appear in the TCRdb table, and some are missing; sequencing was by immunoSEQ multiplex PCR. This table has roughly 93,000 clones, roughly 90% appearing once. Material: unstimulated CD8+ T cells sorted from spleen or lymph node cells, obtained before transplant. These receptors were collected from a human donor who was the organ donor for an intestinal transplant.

The CDR3 sequence is CASSSMGGASYEQYF. CDR3 nucleotide sequence: TGTGCCAGCAGTTCCATGGGGGGGGCCTCCTACGAGCAGTACTTC. The chain joins TRBV19 to TRBJ2-7, with D tentatively TRBD2 (7 bases). Trimming pared 9 bases from V and 0 bases from J, leaving 18 bases between. Germline CDR1 reads LNHDA; CDR2 reads SQIVND (reference sequence). The CDR3 contains 15 residues. Based on the CDR3 plus reference TRBV19 and TRBJ2-7, the full variable domain is DGGITQSPKYLFRKEGQNVTLSCEQNLNHDAMYWYRQDPGQGLRLIYYSQIVNDFQKGDIAEGYSVSREKKESFPLTVTSAQKNPTAFYLCASSSMGGASYEQYFGPGTRLTVT.

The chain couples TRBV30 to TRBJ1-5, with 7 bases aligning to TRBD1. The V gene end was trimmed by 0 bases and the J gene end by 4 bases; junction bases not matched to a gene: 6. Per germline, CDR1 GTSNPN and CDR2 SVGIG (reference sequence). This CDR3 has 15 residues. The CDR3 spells CAWSVSAGGNQPQHF. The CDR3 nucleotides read TGTGCCTGGAGTGTATCGGCAGGGGGAAATCAGCCCCAGCATTTT. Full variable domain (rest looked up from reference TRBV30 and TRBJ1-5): SQTIHQWPATLVQPVGSPLSLECTVEGTSNPNLYWYRQAAGRGLQLLFYSVGIGQISSEVPQNLSASRPQDRQFILSSKKLLLSDSGFYLCAWSVSAGGNQPQHFGDGTRLSIL.

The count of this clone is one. CDR3 protein: CASSGLAAGDTDTQYF. The CDR3 region has the DNA TGTGCCAGCAGTGGACTAGCCGCGGGGGACACAGATACGCAGTATTTT. The chain has TRBV6-1 and TRBJ2-3, with 7 bases fitting TRBD2. Germline loops: CDR1 MNHNS, CDR2 SASEGT. This CDR3 spans 16 amino acids. V shed 4 bases, J shed 2 bases, and the junction held 9 bases outside the gene matches.

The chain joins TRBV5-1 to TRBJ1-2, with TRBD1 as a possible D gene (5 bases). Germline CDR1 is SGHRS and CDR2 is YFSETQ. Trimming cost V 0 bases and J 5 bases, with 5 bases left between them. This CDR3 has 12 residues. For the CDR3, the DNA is TGCGCCAGCAGCTTGGAGGGGTATGGCTACACCTTC. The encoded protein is CASSLEGYGYTF.

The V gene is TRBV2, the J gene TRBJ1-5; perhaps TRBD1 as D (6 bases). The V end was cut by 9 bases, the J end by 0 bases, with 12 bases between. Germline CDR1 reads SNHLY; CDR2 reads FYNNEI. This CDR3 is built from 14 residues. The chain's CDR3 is CASLGHHSNQPQHF. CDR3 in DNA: TGTGCCAGTTTGGGACACCATAGCAATCAGCCCCAGCATTTT.

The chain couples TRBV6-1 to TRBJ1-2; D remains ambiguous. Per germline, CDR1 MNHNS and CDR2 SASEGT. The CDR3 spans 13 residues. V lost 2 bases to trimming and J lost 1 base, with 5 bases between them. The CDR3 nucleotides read TGTGCCAGCAGTGAATTAAATAACTATGGCTACACCTTC. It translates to CASSELNNYGYTF.

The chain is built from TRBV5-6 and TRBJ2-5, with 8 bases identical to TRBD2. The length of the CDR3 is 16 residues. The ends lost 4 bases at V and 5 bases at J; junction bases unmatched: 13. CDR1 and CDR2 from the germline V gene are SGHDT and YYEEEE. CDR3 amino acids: CASSLFYRGGRETQYF. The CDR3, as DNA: TGTGCCAGCAGCCTGTTCTATCGGGGGGGCCGGGAGACCCAGTACTTC.

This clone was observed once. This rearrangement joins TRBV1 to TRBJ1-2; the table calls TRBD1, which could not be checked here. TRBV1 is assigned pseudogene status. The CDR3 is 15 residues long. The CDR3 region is CTSGQGARGDHGYTF. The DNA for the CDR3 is TGCACCAGCGGCCAAGGGGCCAGGGGGGACCATGGCTACACCTTC.

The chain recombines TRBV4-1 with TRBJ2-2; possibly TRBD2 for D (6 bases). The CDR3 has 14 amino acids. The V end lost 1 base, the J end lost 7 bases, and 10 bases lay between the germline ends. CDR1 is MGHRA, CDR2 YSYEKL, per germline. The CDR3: CASSQVGSNGELFF. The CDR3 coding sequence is TGCGCCAGCAGCCAAGTCGGGAGTAACGGGGAGCTGTTTTTT.